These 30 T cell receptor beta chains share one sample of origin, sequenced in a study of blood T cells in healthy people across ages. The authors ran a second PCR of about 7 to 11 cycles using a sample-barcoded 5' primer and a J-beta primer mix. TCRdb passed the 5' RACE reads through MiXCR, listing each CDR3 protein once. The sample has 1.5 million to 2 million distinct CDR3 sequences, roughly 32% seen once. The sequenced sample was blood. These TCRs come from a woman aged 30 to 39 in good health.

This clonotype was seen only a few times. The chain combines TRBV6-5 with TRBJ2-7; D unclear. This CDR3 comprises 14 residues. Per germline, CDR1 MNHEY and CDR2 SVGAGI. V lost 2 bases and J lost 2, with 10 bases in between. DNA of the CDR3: TGTGCCAGCAGTTACGCCAGAGTAGCCTACGAGCAGTACTTC. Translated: CASSYARVAYEQYF.

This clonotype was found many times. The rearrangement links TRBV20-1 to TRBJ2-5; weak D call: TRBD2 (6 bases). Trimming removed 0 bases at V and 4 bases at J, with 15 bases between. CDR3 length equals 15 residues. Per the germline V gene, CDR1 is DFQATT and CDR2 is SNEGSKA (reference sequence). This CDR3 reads CSARDGQGGRETQYF. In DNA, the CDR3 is TGCAGTGCTAGAGATGGGCAGGGAGGAAGAGAGACCCAGTACTTC.

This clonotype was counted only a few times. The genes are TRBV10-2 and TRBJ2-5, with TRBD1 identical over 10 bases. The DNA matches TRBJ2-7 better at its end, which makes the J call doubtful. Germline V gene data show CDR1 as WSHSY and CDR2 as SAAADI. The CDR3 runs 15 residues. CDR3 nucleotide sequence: TGCGCCAGCAGGGAAGGACAGGGGGGGACCTACGAGCAGTACTTC. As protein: CASREGQGGTYEQYF.

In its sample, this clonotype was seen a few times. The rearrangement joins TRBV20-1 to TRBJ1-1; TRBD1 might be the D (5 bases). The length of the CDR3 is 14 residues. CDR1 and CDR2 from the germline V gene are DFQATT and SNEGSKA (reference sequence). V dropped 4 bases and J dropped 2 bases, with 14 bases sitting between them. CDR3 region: CSAIPLDRNTEAFF. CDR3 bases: TGCAGTGCTATACCACTCGACAGAAACACTGAAGCTTTCTTT.

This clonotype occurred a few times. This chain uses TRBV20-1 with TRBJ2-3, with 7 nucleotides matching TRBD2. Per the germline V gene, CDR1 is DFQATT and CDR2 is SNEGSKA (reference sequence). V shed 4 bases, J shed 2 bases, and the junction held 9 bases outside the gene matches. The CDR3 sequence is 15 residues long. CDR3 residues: CSATPASGATDTQYF. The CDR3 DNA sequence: TGCAGTGCTACTCCGGCTAGCGGAGCCACAGATACGCAGTATTTT.

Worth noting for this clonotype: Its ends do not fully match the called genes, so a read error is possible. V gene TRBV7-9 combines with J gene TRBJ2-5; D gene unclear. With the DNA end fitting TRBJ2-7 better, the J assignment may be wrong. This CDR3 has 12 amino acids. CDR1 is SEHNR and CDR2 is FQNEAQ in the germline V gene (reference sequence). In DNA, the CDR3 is TGTTCCAGCAGTTTGAATGTCTACGAGCAGTACTTC. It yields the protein CSSSLNVYEQYF.

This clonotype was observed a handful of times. CDR3 nucleotides: TGTGCCAGCAGTCCGATGGGGGCCCTGAGATACAATGAGCAGTTCTTC. Its translation: CASSPMGALRYNEQFF. V and J are TRBV27 and TRBJ2-1; weak D call: TRBD1 (6 bases). Germline values: CDR1 MNHEY, CDR2 SMNVEV (reference sequence). Trimming pared 5 bases from V and 4 bases from J, leaving 18 bases between. The CDR3 contains 16 residues.

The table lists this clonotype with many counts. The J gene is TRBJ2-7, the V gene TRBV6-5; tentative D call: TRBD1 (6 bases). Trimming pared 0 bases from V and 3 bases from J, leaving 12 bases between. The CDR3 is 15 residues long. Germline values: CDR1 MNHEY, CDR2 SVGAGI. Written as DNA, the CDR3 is TGTGCCAGCAGTTACTCGGGGGCCCTGGGCTACGAGCAGTACTTC. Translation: CASSYSGALGYEQYF.

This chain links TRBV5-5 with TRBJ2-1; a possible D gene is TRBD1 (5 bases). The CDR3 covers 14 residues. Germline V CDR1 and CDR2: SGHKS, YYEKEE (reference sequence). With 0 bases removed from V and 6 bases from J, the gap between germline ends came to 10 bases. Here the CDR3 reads CASSLDSTGNEQFF. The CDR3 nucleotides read TGTGCCAGCAGCTTGGACTCTACAGGCAATGAGCAGTTCTTC. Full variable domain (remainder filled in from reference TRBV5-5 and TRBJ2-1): DAGVTQSPTHLIKTRGQQVTLRCSPISGHKSVSWYQQVLGQGPQFIFQYYEKEERGRGNFPDRFSARQFPNYSSELNVNALLLGDSALYLCASSLDSTGNEQFFGPGTRLTVL.

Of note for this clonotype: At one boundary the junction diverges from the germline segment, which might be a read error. CDR3 in DNA: TGCGCCAGCAGCCAAACGGGGTTCTCCTACAAGCAGTACTTC. Protein product: CASSQTGFSYKQYF. J is TRBJ2-7 and V is TRBV4-1, with a possible D match to TRBD2 (5 bases). The V gene's germline CDR1 is MGHRA and CDR2 YSYEKL. CDR3 length equals 14 residues.

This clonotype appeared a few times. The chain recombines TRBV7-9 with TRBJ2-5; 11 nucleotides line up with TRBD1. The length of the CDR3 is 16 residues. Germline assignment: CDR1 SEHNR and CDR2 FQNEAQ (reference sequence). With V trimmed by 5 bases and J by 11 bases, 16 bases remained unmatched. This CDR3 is CASSAGYGTGGWEQYF. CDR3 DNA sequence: TGTGCCAGCAGCGCCGGGTACGGGACAGGGGGTTGGGAGCAGTACTTC.

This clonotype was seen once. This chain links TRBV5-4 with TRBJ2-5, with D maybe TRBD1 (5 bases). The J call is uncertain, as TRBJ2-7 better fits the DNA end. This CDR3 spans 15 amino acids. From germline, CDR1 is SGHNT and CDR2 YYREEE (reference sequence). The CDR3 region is CASSPEGAVNYEQYF. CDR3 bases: TGTGCCAGCAGCCCCGAAGGGGCGGTGAACTACGAGCAGTACTTC.

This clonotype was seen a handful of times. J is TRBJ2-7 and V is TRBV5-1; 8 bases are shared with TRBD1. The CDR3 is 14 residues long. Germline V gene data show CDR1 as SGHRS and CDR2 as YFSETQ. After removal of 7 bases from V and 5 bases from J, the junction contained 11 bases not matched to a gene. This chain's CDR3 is CASGAYGQGNEQYF. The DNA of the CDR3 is TGCGCCAGCGGCGCATACGGACAGGGTAACGAGCAGTACTTC.

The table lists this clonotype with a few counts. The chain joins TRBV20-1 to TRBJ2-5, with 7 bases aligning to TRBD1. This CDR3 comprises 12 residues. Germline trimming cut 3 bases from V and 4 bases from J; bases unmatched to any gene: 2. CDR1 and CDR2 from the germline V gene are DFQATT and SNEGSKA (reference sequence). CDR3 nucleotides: TGCAGTGCTAGTGCAGGGGGAGAGACCCAGTACTTC. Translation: CSASAGGETQYF.

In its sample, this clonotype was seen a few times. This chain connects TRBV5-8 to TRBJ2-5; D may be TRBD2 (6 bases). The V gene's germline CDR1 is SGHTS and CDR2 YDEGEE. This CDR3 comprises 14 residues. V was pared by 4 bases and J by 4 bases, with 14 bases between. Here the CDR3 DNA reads TGTGCCAGCAGCGGCGGGACTCACCGAGAGACCCAGTACTTC. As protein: CASSGGTHRETQYF. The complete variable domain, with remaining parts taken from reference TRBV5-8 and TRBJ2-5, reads EAGVTQSPTHLIKTRGQQATLRCSPISGHTSVYWYQQALGLGLQFLLWYDEGEERNRGNFPPRFSGRQFPNYSSELNVNALELEDSALYLCASSGGTHRETQYFGPGTRLLVL.

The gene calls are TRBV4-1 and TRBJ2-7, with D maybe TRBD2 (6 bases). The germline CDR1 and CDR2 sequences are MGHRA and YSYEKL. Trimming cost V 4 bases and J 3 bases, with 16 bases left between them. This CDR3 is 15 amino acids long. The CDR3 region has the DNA TGCGCCAGCAGCCCAAGCCCAGGAGGGGTCTACGAGCAGTACTTC. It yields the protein CASSPSPGGVYEQYF.

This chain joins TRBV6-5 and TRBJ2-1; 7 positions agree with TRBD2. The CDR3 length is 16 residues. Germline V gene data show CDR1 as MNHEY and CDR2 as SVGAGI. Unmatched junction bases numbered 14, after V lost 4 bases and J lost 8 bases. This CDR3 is CASSSPSREVRDEQFF. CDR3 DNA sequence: TGTGCCAGCAGTTCTCCCTCACGGGAGGTTCGGGATGAGCAGTTCTTC.

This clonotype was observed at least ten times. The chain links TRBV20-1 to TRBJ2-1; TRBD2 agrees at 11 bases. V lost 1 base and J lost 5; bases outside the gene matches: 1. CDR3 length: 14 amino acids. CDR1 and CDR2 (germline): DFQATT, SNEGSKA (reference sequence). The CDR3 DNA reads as TGCAGTGCTAGAGGACTAGCGGGGAACAATGAGCAGTTCTTC. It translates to CSARGLAGNNEQFF.

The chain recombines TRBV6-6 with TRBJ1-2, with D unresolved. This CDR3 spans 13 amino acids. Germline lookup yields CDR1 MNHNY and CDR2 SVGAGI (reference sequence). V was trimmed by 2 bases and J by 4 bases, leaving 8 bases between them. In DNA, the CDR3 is TGTGCCAGCAGTTACGAGGGCAGCTATGGCTACACCTTC. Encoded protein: CASSYEGSYGYTF.

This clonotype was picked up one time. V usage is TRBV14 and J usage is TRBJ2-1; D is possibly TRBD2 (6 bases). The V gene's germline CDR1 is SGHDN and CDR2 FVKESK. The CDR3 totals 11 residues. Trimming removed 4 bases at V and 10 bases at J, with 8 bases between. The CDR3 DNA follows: TGTGCCAGCAGCCGGACTACAGAGCAGTTCTTC. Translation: CASSRTTEQFF.

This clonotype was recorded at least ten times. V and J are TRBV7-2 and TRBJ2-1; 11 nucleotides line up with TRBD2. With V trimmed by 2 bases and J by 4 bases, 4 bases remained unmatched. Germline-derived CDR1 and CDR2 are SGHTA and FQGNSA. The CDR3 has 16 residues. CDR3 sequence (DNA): TGTGCCAGCAGCTTATTGGCTAGCGGGGGGTACAATGAGCAGTTCTTC. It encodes CASSLLASGGYNEQFF.

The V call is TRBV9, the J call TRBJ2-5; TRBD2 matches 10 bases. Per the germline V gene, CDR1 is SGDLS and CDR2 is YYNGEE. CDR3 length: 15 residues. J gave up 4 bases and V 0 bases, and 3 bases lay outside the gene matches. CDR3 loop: CASSVERGGGETQYF. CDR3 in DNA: TGTGCCAGCAGCGTAGAGCGGGGGGGCGGAGAGACCCAGTACTTC.

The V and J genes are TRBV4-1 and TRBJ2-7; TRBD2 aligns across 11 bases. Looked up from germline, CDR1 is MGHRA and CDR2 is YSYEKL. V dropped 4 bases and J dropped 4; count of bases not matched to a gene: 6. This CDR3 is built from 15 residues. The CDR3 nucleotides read TGCGCCAGCAGCCGGAGACTAGCGGGGCAATACGAGCAGTACTTC. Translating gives CASSRRLAGQYEQYF.

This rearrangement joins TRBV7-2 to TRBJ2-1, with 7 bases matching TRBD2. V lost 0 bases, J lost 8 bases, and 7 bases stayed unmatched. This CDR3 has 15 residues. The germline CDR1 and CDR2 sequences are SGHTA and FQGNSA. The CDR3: CASSLAMAGVDEQFF. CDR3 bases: TGTGCCAGCAGCTTAGCTATGGCGGGAGTGGATGAGCAGTTCTTC.

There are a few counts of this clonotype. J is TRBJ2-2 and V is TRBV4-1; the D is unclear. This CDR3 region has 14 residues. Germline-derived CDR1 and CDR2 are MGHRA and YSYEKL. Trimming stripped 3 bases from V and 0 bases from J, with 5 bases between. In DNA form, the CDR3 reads TGCGCCAGCAGCCAGGTCTCGAACACCGGGGAGCTGTTTTTT. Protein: CASSQVSNTGELFF.

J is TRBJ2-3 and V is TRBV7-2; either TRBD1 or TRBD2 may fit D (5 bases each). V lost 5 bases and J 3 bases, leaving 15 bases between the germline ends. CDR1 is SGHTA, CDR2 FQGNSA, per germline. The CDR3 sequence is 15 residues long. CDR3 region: CASSPGTLKTDTQYF. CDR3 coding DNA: TGTGCCAGCAGCCCCGGGACCTTGAAAACAGATACGCAGTATTTT.

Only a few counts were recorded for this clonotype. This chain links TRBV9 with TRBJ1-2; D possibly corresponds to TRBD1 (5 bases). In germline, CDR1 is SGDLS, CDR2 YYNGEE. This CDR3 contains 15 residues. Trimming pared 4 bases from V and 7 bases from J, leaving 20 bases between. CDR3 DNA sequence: TGTGCCAGCAGCACGGACATCCCTACACCCTCTGGCTACACCTTC. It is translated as CASSTDIPTPSGYTF.

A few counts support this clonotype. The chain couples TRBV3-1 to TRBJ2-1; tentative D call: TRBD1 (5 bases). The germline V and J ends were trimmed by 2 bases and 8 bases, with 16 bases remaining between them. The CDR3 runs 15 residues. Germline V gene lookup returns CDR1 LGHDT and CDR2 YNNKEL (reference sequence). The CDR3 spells CASSQTIRAIDEQFF. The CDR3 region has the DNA TGTGCCAGCAGCCAAACTATCAGGGCAATCGATGAGCAGTTCTTC.

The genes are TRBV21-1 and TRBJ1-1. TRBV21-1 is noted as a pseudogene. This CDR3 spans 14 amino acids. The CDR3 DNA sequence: TGTGCCAGCAGCCCCGGAGGGGACGACACTGAAGCTTTCTTT. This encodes CASSPGGDDTEAFF.

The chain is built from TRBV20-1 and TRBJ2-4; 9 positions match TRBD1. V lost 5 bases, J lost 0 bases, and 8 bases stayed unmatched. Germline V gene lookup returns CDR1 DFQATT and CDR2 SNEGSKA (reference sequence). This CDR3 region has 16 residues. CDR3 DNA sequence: TGCAGTGCTCCCCTGGGGACAGGGCTAGCCAAAAACATTCAGTACTTC. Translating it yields CSAPLGTGLAKNIQYF.